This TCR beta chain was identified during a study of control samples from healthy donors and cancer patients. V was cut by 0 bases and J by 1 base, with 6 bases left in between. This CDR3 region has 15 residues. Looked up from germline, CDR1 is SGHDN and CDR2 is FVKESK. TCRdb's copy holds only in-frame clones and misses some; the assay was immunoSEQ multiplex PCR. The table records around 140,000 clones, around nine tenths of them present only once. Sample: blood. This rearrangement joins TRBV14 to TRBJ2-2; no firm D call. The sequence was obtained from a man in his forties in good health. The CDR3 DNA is TGTGCCAGCAGCCAAGATCGGCTGAACACCGGGGAGCTGTTTTTT. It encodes CASSQDRLNTGELFF.